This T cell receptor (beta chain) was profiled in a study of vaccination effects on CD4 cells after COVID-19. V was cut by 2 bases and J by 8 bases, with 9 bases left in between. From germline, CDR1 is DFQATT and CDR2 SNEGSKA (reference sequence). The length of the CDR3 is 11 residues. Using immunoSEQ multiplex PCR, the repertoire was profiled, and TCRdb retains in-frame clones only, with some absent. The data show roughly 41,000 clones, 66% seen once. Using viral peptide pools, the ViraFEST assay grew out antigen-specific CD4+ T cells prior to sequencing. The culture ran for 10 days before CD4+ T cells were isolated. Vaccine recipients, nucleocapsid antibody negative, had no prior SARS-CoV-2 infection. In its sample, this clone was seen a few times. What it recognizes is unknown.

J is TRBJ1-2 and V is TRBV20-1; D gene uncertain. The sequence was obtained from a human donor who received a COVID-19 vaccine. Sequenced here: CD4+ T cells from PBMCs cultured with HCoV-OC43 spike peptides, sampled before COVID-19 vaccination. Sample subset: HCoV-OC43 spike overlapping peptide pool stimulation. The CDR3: CSARSTSGYTF. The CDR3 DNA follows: TGCAGTGCTAGATCCACTTCGGGCTACACCTTC.